The present T cell receptor beta chain was sequenced within a study of shared T cell receptors in the human thymus (dated by TCRdb to the early 2020s). Concerning the study at large: The study examined how self-reactive, shared T-cell receptor alpha chains are generated in the human thymus.

The method was the immunoSEQ multiplex PCR assay. The table was pulled from immuneACCESS by TCRdb, which kept in-frame rearrangements only. Such tables lose some clones; where checked, under half of the loss comes from unresolved V genes, and the rest has no known cause. The sample includes 600,000 to 900,000 clones, with 80% to 90% observed a single time. Jointly, the top ten make up under 0.012% of the sample. V is pared back by 4 bases and J by 0 bases, with 10 bases lying between the germline termini. As encoded in the germline V gene (reference sequence), CDR1 is SEHNR while CDR2 is FQNEAQ. The CDR3 runs 15 amino acids, cysteine and phenylalanine included. Only the CDR3 DNA is retained, 45 bases long and in frame from the first base. In the case of this clone: Its target antigen remains unknown. Per-nucleotide qualities are absent, and no much larger clonotype sits a single base away.

This sample was shared with a second study, whose subject was human thymus T cells. Reported in the second study: Immunologically healthy infants undergoing open corrective cardiac surgery for congenital heart defects in Finland were used as donors. Thymus tissue was obtained as surgical resects removed during corrective cardiac surgery. Both the thymic and the peripheral blood repertoires appeared to show biased V and J gene segment usage. According to the related research, thymic TCR repertoires were highly overlapping among unrelated individuals. The study characterized TCR alpha and beta repertoires from about 8 infant thymus samples and a few related peripheral blood samples. Donor ages ranging from about 7 to 250 days were recorded, and about six male and two female infants were included in the cohort. Thymocytes were released mechanically from tissue and stored at -70 °C as pellets of 10-30 million cells. Genomic DNA was extracted from frozen cell pellets with a QIAsymphony instrument. TCRB and TCRAD loci were amplified from a standardized quantity of quality-controlled genomic DNA using the immunoSEQ multiplex PCR assay. The amplicons spanned the V(D)J region and were long enough to cover the CDR3 and allow V and J genes to be identified. Through the commercial immunoSEQ service, the amplicons were sequenced on an Illumina platform. Corrections for primer bias and sequencing errors followed previously described methods, while TCRAD and TCRB definitions were based on the IMGT database. immunoSEQ Analyzer 3.0 and VDJTools were used for repertoire analysis, which covered basic statistics, V/J segment usage, diversity estimates, rarefaction and pairwise overlap. Chao1, ChaoE, Efron-Thisted, Shannon and inverse Simpson indices were used to estimate diversity, which was also estimated on datasets down-sampled to the smallest sample. Repertoire overlap was determined by strict matching of CDR3 nucleotide sequence, V gene and J gene, and Jaccard-based multidimensional scaling clustering was applied. Thymus samples yielded on average approximately 840,000 unique TCRB clonotypes, compared with 75,000 to 85,000 from blood samples.

The V and J segments used are TRBV7-9 and TRBJ1-5, with an unclear D gene assignment. The sequenced material came from thymocytes. The TCR comes from a girl under three years old with a congenital heart defect. Donor details come from another sample of the same person, matched by shared clones. The CDR3 corresponds to CASSSGGDSNQPQHF. In nucleotide form, the sequence is TGTGCCAGCAGCTCCGGCGGGGATAGCAATCAGCCCCAGCATTTT. The variable domain in full, with residues beyond the CDR3 obtained from the reference TRBV7-9 and TRBJ1-5 genes, is DTGVSQNPRHKITKRGQNVTFRCDPISEHNRLYWYRQTLGQGPEFLTYFQNEAQLEKSRLLSDRFSAERPKGSFSTLEIQRTEQGDSAMYLCASSSGGDSNQPQHFGDGTRLSIL.